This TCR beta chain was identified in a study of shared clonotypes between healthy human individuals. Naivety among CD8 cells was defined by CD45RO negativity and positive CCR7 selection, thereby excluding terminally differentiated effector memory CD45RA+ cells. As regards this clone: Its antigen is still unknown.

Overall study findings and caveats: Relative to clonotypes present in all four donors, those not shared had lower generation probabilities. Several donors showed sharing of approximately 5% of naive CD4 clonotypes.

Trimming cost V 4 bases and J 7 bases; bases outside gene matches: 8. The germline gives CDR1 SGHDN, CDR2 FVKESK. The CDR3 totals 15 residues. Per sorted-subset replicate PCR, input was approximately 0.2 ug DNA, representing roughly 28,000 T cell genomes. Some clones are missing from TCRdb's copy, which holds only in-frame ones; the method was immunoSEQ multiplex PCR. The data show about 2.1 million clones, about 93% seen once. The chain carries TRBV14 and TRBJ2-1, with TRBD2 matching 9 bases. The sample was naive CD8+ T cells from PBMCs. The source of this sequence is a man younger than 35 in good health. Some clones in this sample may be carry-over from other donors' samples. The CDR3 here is CASSPSGRRRNEQFF. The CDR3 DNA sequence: TGTGCCAGCAGCCCCAGCGGGAGGCGCCGGAATGAGCAGTTCTTC.